This T cell receptor beta chain is from a study of stem cell transplantation in POMP-related autoinflammatory disease. The CDR3 consists of 12 residues. V lost 5 bases and J lost 7; bases outside the gene matches: 4. CDR1 is MDHEN and CDR2 is SYDVKM in the germline V gene. The assay was immunoSEQ multiplex PCR, and TCRdb's table has in-frame clones only and misses some. Here the sample spans some 29,000 clones, roughly 88% being singletons. This sequence originates from a human donor with POMP-related autoinflammation and immune dysregulation (PRAID). The chain combines TRBV28 with TRBJ1-1; 7 positions match TRBD1. The specimen comprised CD4+ T cells from PBMCs, sampled before stem cell transplantation. CDR3 sequence (DNA): TGTGCCAGCAGTGGGGGGACAGATGAAGCTTTCTTT. As protein: CASSGGTDEAFF.